A few counts support the clone carrying this TCR beta chain. Its target is unknown. CDR3 length: 14 residues. V was cut by 6 bases and J by 5 bases, with 14 bases left in between. The V gene's germline CDR1 is MNHEY and CDR2 SMNVEV (reference sequence). Using its own MiXCR run on the reads, TCRdb lists one record per CDR3 protein. There are 400,000 or so distinct CDR3 sequences in the sample; less than 20% occur only once, and about 10% lies in the top ten. The data originate from a study of T cell repertoires in cytomegalovirus infection. Regarding the study as a whole: Cumulative public TCR beta family frequency identified CMV carriers with the relevant HLA.

The material sequenced was PBMCs. V gene TRBV27 combines with J gene TRBJ2-1; possible D gene TRBD2, 6 bases. The TCR originated in a human donor in good health (CMV status not recorded). Some clones in this sample may be carry-over from other donors' samples. The CDR3 sequence: CASSLAAENNEQFF. Here the CDR3 DNA reads TGTGCCAGCAGCTTAGCGGCTGAGAACAATGAGCAGTTCTTC.